This passage covers 21 T cell receptor beta chains from one sample sequenced in a study of T cell responses to AZD1222 COVID-19 vaccine. The data were produced by immunoSEQ multiplex PCR, yet TCRdb's version contains in-frame clones alone and is incomplete. The sample includes 130,000 or so clones, more than 80% seen only once; the top ten take under 3.5%. The sequenced sample was peripheral blood, obtained on day 0 of AZD1222 vaccination. The receptors originated from an adult in good health.

The gene calls are TRBV4-3 and TRBJ1-2; D is perhaps TRBD1 (6 bases). The V end was cut by 3 bases, the J end by 4 bases, with 15 bases between. The CDR3 extends over 15 amino acids. The germline V gene has CDR1 LGHNA and CDR2 YSLEER. The CDR3 loop is CASSQEWGRGYGYTF. The CDR3 DNA sequence: TGCGCCAGCAGCCAGGAGTGGGGCAGGGGCTATGGCTACACCTTC.

The chain links TRBV6-5 to TRBJ1-6; D is perhaps TRBD1 (5 bases). The CDR3 runs 12 residues. CDR1 is MNHEY and CDR2 is SVGAGI in the germline V gene. Trimming took off 7 bases at V and 14 bases at J, with 15 bases between the two ends. The CDR3 DNA follows: TGTGCCAGCATGTCAGGGCTGGGGGCCCTCCACTTT. Translation: CASMSGLGALHF.

The V gene is TRBV21-1, the J gene TRBJ1-3; the D call in the table, TRBD1, was not verified against the DNA. TRBV21-1 is tagged as a pseudogene. The CDR3 contains 18 residues. The CDR3 DNA is TGTGCCAGCAGCAAAGTAGGGACAGGGGGAGACTCTGGAAACACCATATATTTT. It specifies CASSKVGTGGDSGNTIYF.

This clone was counted between two and nine times. The gene calls are TRBV5-6 and TRBJ1-1; D uncertain. This CDR3 has 15 residues. Germline CDR1 SGHDT, CDR2 YYEEEE. Trimming shortened V by 0 bases and J by 5 bases, and 14 bases separated the two germline ends. The CDR3 is CASSLANTGRTEAFF. As DNA, the CDR3 is TGTGCCAGCAGCTTGGCCAATACCGGGAGGACTGAAGCTTTCTTT.

V usage is TRBV5-1 and J usage is TRBJ1-1; 8 bases match TRBD1. The CDR3 runs to 13 residues. V lost 4 bases to trimming and J lost 7 bases; unmatched junction nucleotides: 6. The germline V gene has CDR1 SGHRS and CDR2 YFSETQ. DNA for the CDR3: TGCGCCAGCAGCCCCCGACAGGGGAGTGAAGCTTTCTTT. Protein sequence: CASSPRQGSEAFF.

The chain carries TRBV28 and TRBJ2-7; tentatively, D is TRBD1 or TRBD2 (5 bases each). The CDR3 is made up of 15 amino acids. Germline-derived CDR1 and CDR2 are MDHEN and SYDVKM. The V gene lost 5 bases and the J gene lost 3 bases, with 17 bases spanning the gap. DNA of the CDR3: TGTGCCAGCAGTGAGACCGGGACGGGACGCTACGAGCAGTACTTC. Translated, it gives CASSETGTGRYEQYF.

V gene TRBV19 combines with J gene TRBJ1-2; D unresolved. V dropped 3 bases and J dropped 4 bases, with 6 bases sitting between them. CDR1 LNHDA and CDR2 SQIVND come from the germline V gene (reference sequence). The CDR3 is 12 residues long. In nucleotides, the CDR3 is TGTGCCAGTAGTATGGCCAGCTATGGCTACACCTTC. Translation gives CASSMASYGYTF.

V and J are TRBV4-3 and TRBJ2-1; tentatively, D is TRBD2 (6 bases). The V gene's germline CDR1 is LGHNA and CDR2 YSLEER. The CDR3 totals 16 residues. The V gene lost 3 bases and the J gene lost 0 bases, with 12 bases spanning the gap. CDR3 sequence (DNA): TGCGCCAGCAGCCAGGACGGGGGAAACTCCTACAATGAGCAGTTCTTC. Its protein is CASSQDGGNSYNEQFF.

This clone was counted a single time. The chain combines TRBV4-2 with TRBJ2-7, with 12 bases fitting TRBD2. Germline CDR1 and CDR2: LGHNA and YNFKEQ. This CDR3 comprises 15 residues. J lost 0 bases, V lost 5 bases, and 2 bases had no gene match. CDR3 region: CASSWTSGNSYEQYF. The CDR3 nucleotides are TGTGCCAGCAGCTGGACTAGCGGGAACTCCTACGAGCAGTACTTC.

This chain connects TRBV24-1 to TRBJ2-3; no firm D call. The length of the CDR3 is 11 residues. The germline V gene encodes CDR1 KGHDR and CDR2 SFDVKD. V dropped 4 bases and J dropped 7 bases, with 5 bases sitting between them. CDR3 region: CATSEGHTQYF. DNA for the CDR3: TGTGCCACCAGTGAAGGACATACGCAGTATTTT.

CDR3: CASSYDGSVNSPLHF. CDR3 bases: TGTGCCAGCAGTTACGACGGGTCAGTTAATTCACCCCTCCACTTT. This chain connects TRBV6-5 to TRBJ1-6, with no clear D. The V and J ends lost 2 bases and 6 bases respectively, with 11 bases between them. The CDR3 consists of 15 residues. Per the germline V gene, CDR1 is MNHEY and CDR2 is SVGAGI.

This sequence joins TRBV27 and TRBJ2-7; D may be TRBD2 (6 bases). This CDR3 has 14 residues. The germline V gene has CDR1 MNHEY and CDR2 SMNVEV (reference sequence). The V end lost 7 bases, the J end lost 7 bases, and 20 bases lay between the germline ends. In DNA form, the CDR3 reads TGTGCCAGCACTAGTCTCTACTGGGGGGATGAGCAGTACTTC. Translated: CASTSLYWGDEQYF.

The rearrangement uses TRBV7-8 and TRBJ2-7; 9 bases map to TRBD1. This CDR3 region has 15 residues. The germline gives CDR1 SGHVS, CDR2 FQNEAQ. The J segment lost 8 bases and the V segment lost 1 base, leaving 9 bases of the junction unmatched. The CDR3 region has the DNA TGTGCCAGCAGCTTAGAAGGGGACAGGGCCCGTCAGCAGTACTTC. This codes for CASSLEGDRARQQYF.

This clone is medium-sized (0.01 to 0.1%) in the sample. This chain links TRBV6-5 with TRBJ1-2; 7 nucleotides match TRBD1. CDR1 and CDR2 from the germline V gene are MNHEY and SVGAGI. The CDR3 has 16 amino acids. Trimming cost V 2 bases and J 4 bases; bases outside gene matches: 10. The CDR3 DNA reads as TGTGCCAGCAGTTACCCAAGCACAGGGGTCGGCTATGGCTACACCTTC. Protein product: CASSYPSTGVGYGYTF.

This clone is a singleton in its sample. V gene TRBV18 combines with J gene TRBJ1-6, with 10 bases fitting TRBD1. Unmatched junction bases numbered 4, after V lost 0 bases and J lost 14 bases. The CDR3 spans 14 residues. In germline, CDR1 is KGHSH, CDR2 LQKENI. This CDR3 is CASSPPGQGSTLHF. The CDR3 nucleotides read TGTGCCAGCTCACCACCGGGACAGGGGAGCACCCTCCACTTT.

The chain links TRBV20-1 to TRBJ1-2; no definite D call. CDR3 length equals 9 residues. CDR1 and CDR2 from the germline V gene are DFQATT and SNEGSKA (reference sequence). The V gene lost 5 bases and the J gene lost 6 bases, with 4 bases spanning the gap. DNA for the CDR3: TGCAGTGCTCCCCATGGCTACACCTTC. Protein sequence: CSAPHGYTF.

The rearrangement links TRBV11-2 to TRBJ2-5, with 8 positions matching TRBD2. Germline CDR1 and CDR2: SGHAT and FQNNGV. V trimming: 2 bases; J trimming: 5 bases; junction bases outside the gene matches: 4. The CDR3 loop spans 14 amino acids. CDR3 residues: CASSLPGGLETQYF. The DNA for the CDR3 is TGTGCCAGCAGCTTACCGGGGGGGTTGGAGACCCAGTACTTC.

The CDR3 sequence is CASSLAPTGRNEKLFF. In nucleotides, the CDR3 is TGTGCCAGCAGCTTAGCGCCGACAGGGAGGAATGAAAAACTGTTTTTT. The V and J genes are TRBV7-9 and TRBJ1-4; TRBD1 matches at 7 bases. The CDR3 consists of 16 residues. In germline, CDR1 is SEHNR, CDR2 FQNEAQ (reference sequence). V was clipped by 0 bases and J by 5 bases; unmatched bases: 6.

The V call is TRBV5-1, the J call TRBJ2-3; D possibly corresponds to TRBD1 (5 bases). V lost 5 bases and J 1 base, leaving 5 bases between the germline ends. Per germline, CDR1 SGHRS and CDR2 YFSETQ. This CDR3 comprises 12 residues. CDR3 sequence: CASRTGTDTQYF. The CDR3 DNA is TGCGCCAGCAGGACAGGCACAGATACGCAGTATTTT.

The chain has TRBV15 and TRBJ1-1; perhaps TRBD1 as D (6 bases). Looked up from germline, CDR1 is LNHNV and CDR2 is YYDKDF (reference sequence). CDR3 length: 16 amino acids. V was pared by 1 base and J by 4 bases, with 16 bases between. The CDR3 spells CATSRGWTAGGTEAFF. CDR3 coding DNA: TGTGCCACCAGCAGAGGTTGGACAGCCGGGGGCACTGAAGCTTTCTTT.

A single count supports this clone. The V call is TRBV1, the J call TRBJ1-2; the table's D call, TRBD1, has no DNA check behind it. TRBV1 corresponds to a pseudogene. The CDR3 sequence is 15 residues long. CDR3 sequence: CTSSLSSPLPHGYTF. In nucleotides, the CDR3 is TGCACCAGCAGCCTCTCCAGTCCTTTACCCCATGGCTACACCTTC.